This is a list of T cell receptor beta chains from one sample in a study of T-cell reconstitution after alpha-beta-depleted transplantation in children. TCRdb reprocessed the PCR reads via MiXCR and lists one record per CDR3 protein. The sample has about 210,000 distinct CDR3 sequences, approximately 17% seen once; the top ten hold around 44%. The material sequenced was PBMCs, mostly from graft donor cells, taken 360 days after TCRalphabeta/CD19-depleted stem cell transplant. All receptors come from a male patient aged 2-10 years who had a stem cell transplant for acute lymphoblastic leukemia, so the T cells may come from the graft donor. Both conserved end residues are part of each CDR3. The D gene is left open where the match is weak. A row's size may be missing; if present it is once, few, many or a size class.

cdr3_nt: TGTGCCAGCAGCTCCGGCGTTTCCTACAATGAGCAGTTCTTC
cdr3_aa: CASSSGVSYNEQFF
v_call: TRBV7-2
d_call: NA
j_call: TRBJ2-1
clone_size: few

cdr3_nt: TGTGCCAGTAGTATAGAGGGACATACCGGGAGGGATGAGCAGTTCTTC
cdr3_aa: CASSIEGHTGRDEQFF
v_call: TRBV19
d_call: TRBD2
j_call: TRBJ2-1
clone_size: NA

cdr3_nt: TGTGCCAGCAGTTTATGGGCCGAGGACACTGAAGCTTTCTTT
cdr3_aa: CASSLWAEDTEAFF
v_call: TRBV27
d_call: NA
j_call: TRBJ1-1
clone_size: many

cdr3_nt: TGTGCCAGCAGTCCTGGGACCCCCAACTCCTACGAGCAGTACTTC
cdr3_aa: CASSPGTPNSYEQYF
v_call: TRBV12-3/TRBV12-4
d_call: NA
j_call: TRBJ2-7
clone_size: NA

cdr3_nt: TGTGCCAGCAGCTCAGAAAGCGGGAGCTCCTACGAGCAGTACTTC
cdr3_aa: CASSSESGSSYEQYF
v_call: TRBV7-2
d_call: TRBD2
j_call: TRBJ2-7
clone_size: NA

cdr3_nt: TGTGCCAGCAGCCTACAATCTTGGGGACAGATCTACAATGAGCAGTTCTTC
cdr3_aa: CASSLQSWGQIYNEQFF
v_call: TRBV11-3
d_call: TRBD1
j_call: TRBJ2-1
clone_size: NA

cdr3_nt: TGTGCCAGCAGTTTAGGAGGTACTTCGGGACTCGTTAGCTACGAGCAGTACTTC
cdr3_aa: CASSLGGTSGLVSYEQYF
v_call: TRBV12-3/TRBV12-4
d_call: NA
j_call: TRBJ2-7
clone_size: few

cdr3_nt: TGTGCCATCAGCGTCGGGAACACCTACAATGAGCAGTTCTTC
cdr3_aa: CAISVGNTYNEQFF
v_call: TRBV10-3
d_call: NA
j_call: TRBJ2-1
clone_size: NA

cdr3_nt: TGTGCCAGCAGCCGTAGCATCCGCGGGGAGCTGTTTTTT
cdr3_aa: CASSRSIRGELFF
v_call: TRBV12-3/TRBV12-4
d_call: NA
j_call: TRBJ2-2
clone_size: few

cdr3_nt: TGCGCCAGCAGCTTGGCATCGTTTGGTGGCACAGATACGCAGTATTTT
cdr3_aa: CASSLASFGGTDTQYF
v_call: TRBV5-1
d_call: NA
j_call: TRBJ2-3
clone_size: NA

cdr3_nt: TGTGCCAGCAGCCCATCTTACAGGGGATACGAGCAGTACTTC
cdr3_aa: CASSPSYRGYEQYF
v_call: TRBV3-1
d_call: TRBD1
j_call: TRBJ2-7
clone_size: few

cdr3_nt: TGTGCCAGCAGTTTATTGGGGGATGGCTACACCTTC
cdr3_aa: CASSLLGDGYTF
v_call: TRBV27
d_call: NA
j_call: TRBJ1-2
clone_size: few

cdr3_nt: TGTGCCAGCAGCTCCTGGGGCCTCGATAGCAATCAGCCCCAGCATTTT
cdr3_aa: CASSSWGLDSNQPQHF
v_call: TRBV7-8
d_call: NA
j_call: TRBJ1-5
clone_size: many

cdr3_nt: TGTGCCAGCAGCCTTCTCTGGAAACCCCCCCCCGAGCAGTACTTC
cdr3_aa: CASSLLWKPPPEQYF
v_call: TRBV7-2
d_call: NA
j_call: TRBJ2-7
clone_size: NA

cdr3_nt: TGTGCCAGCAGCTTTGGGGGTGGGGTTGAAGAGACCCAGTACTTC
cdr3_aa: CASSFGGGVEETQYF
v_call: TRBV28
d_call: NA
j_call: TRBJ2-5
clone_size: few

cdr3_nt: TGTGCCAGCAGTCCCCGACTAGCAGTTGCCGGGGAGCTGTTTTTT
cdr3_aa: CASSPRLAVAGELFF
v_call: TRBV12-3/TRBV12-4
d_call: TRBD2
j_call: TRBJ2-2
clone_size: NA

cdr3_nt: TGTGCCAGCAGTTACGTCAGTCTTACCTACGAGCAGTACTTC
cdr3_aa: CASSYVSLTYEQYF
v_call: TRBV6-5
d_call: NA
j_call: TRBJ2-7
clone_size: few

cdr3_nt: TGTGCCAGCAGTTACGGGTGGGGATCTGGAAACACCATATATTTT
cdr3_aa: CASSYGWGSGNTIYF
v_call: TRBV6-5
d_call: NA
j_call: TRBJ1-3
clone_size: few

cdr3_nt: TGTGCCAGCAGCTTACAACAGCTCTCTGGAAACACCATATATTTT
cdr3_aa: CASSLQQLSGNTIYF
v_call: TRBV7-6
d_call: NA
j_call: TRBJ1-3
clone_size: few

cdr3_nt: TGCAGTGCTAAACAGTACAATGAGCAGTTCTTC
cdr3_aa: CSAKQYNEQFF
v_call: TRBV20-1
d_call: NA
j_call: TRBJ2-1
clone_size: NA

cdr3_nt: TGTGCCACCAGTGATCCACGGTCAGGACAGTTAAGAGAGACCCAGTACTTC
cdr3_aa: CATSDPRSGQLRETQYF
v_call: TRBV24-1
d_call: NA
j_call: TRBJ2-5
clone_size: few

cdr3_nt: TGTGCCAGCAGCCCCATTCTCACGAGACGGGTGGCTACTAATGAAAAACTGTTTTTT
cdr3_aa: CASSPILTRRVATNEKLFF
v_call: TRBV11-2
d_call: NA
j_call: TRBJ1-4
clone_size: NA

cdr3_nt: TGTGCCAGCAGTCCCTACTCAGGCAATCATGGCTACACCTTC
cdr3_aa: CASSPYSGNHGYTF
v_call: TRBV12-3/TRBV12-4
d_call: NA
j_call: TRBJ1-2
clone_size: few

cdr3_nt: TGCGCCAGCAGCTTGGCCTGGGGGGGGCCTTACAATGAGCAGTTCTTC
cdr3_aa: CASSLAWGGPYNEQFF
v_call: TRBV5-1
d_call: NA
j_call: TRBJ2-1
clone_size: NA

cdr3_nt: TGTGCCAGCAGCACGAGGGGGCCGAACACTGAAGCTTTCTTT
cdr3_aa: CASSTRGPNTEAFF
v_call: TRBV7-9
d_call: TRBD1
j_call: TRBJ1-1
clone_size: NA

cdr3_nt: TGTGCCAGCAGTTTACGGGGACCAGGCGATCAGCCCCAGCATTTT
cdr3_aa: CASSLRGPGDQPQHF
v_call: TRBV12-3/TRBV12-4
d_call: NA
j_call: TRBJ1-5
clone_size: NA

cdr3_nt: TGTGCCAGCAGCGATACAGGCCTCAATCAGCCCCAGCATTTT
cdr3_aa: CASSDTGLNQPQHF
v_call: TRBV6-1
d_call: NA
j_call: TRBJ1-5
clone_size: few

cdr3_nt: TGCGCCAGCAGCCAAGATTCCCGGTCTTATGGCTACACCTTC
cdr3_aa: CASSQDSRSYGYTF
v_call: TRBV4-3
d_call: NA
j_call: TRBJ1-2
clone_size: NA

cdr3_nt: TGTGCCAGCTCACAGGGGGCTGGAGGCTACACCTTC
cdr3_aa: CASSQGAGGYTF
v_call: TRBV6-2/TRBV6-3
d_call: TRBD1
j_call: TRBJ1-2
clone_size: NA